The text below deals with one T cell receptor beta chain. Antigen: not known. This specimen comes from a study of cytomegalovirus exposure and HLA in healthy donors. The study, taken as a whole, reports: Most observed TCR sequences were rare, whereas some public TCRs were detected in many donors. Associated with cytomegalovirus, according to the listing, were around 170 TCR beta chains.

Primers included in the PCR were 60 Vbeta and 13 Jbeta primers. Assay: immunoSEQ multiplex PCR; the TCRdb copy retains only in-frame clones and omits some. Among 65,000 to 95,000 clones listed, 78% were seen once. Unmatched junction bases numbered 8, after V lost 1 base and J lost 10 bases. Per the germline V gene, CDR1 is SGHTA and CDR2 is FQGNSA. This CDR3 spans 14 amino acids. Sequencing used PBMCs. V usage is TRBV7-2 and J usage is TRBJ2-7, with 9 bases matching TRBD2. This receptor was taken from a male donor in good health and CMV-seropositive. The CDR3 loop reads CASSLGSGSKDQYF. For the CDR3, the DNA is TGTGCCAGCAGCTTAGGTAGCGGGAGTAAAGATCAGTACTTC.